This T cell receptor beta chain was identified in a study of beta chain features in type 1 diabetes. This clone was observed a few times. Expressed TCRB transcripts were sequenced because the isolated RNA had all been reverse transcribed beforehand. Measured with immunoSEQ multiplex PCR; TCRdb has only the in-frame clones, and not every one. The data hold about 240,000 clones, with 27% observed a single time. A CD45RO/CCR7/CD25/CD127/CD95/CD27 panel sorted naive, central memory, regulatory and stem cell-like memory CD4+ cells. The CDR3 has 16 residues. The germline V gene has CDR1 LNHDA and CDR2 SQIVND (reference sequence). Trimming removed 6 bases from V and 2 bases from J, with 18 bases in between.

This chain joins TRBV19 and TRBJ2-3, with D unclear. Sequencing was carried out using central memory CD4+ T cells from blood. The receptor's source is a man in his thirties or forties in good health. The chain's CDR3 is CASRPWAAQNTDTQYF. CDR3 nucleotides: TGTGCCAGTAGGCCCTGGGCCGCGCAAAACACAGATACGCAGTATTTT.